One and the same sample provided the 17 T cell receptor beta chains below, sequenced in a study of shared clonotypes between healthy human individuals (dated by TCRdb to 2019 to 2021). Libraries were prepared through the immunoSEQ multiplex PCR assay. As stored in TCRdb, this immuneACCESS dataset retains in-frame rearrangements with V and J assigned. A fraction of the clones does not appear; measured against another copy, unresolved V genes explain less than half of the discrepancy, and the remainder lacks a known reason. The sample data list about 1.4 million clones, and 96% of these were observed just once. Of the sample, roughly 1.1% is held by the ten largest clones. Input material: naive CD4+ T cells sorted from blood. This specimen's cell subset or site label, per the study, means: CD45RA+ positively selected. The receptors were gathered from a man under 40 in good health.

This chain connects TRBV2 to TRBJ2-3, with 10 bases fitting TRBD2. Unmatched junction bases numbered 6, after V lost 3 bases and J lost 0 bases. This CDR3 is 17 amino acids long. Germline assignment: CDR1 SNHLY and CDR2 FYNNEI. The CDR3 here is CASSDLLLAGSTDTQYF. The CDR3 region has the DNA TGTGCCAGCAGTGATCTCCTACTAGCGGGGAGCACAGATACGCAGTATTTT.

The CDR3 spells CASSPLAGEAAETQYF. The DNA of the CDR3 is TGTGCCAGCAGTCCACTAGCGGGAGAGGCGGCGGAGACCCAGTACTTC. The chain is built from TRBV27 and TRBJ2-5, with 11 bases aligning to TRBD2. V was pared by 5 bases and J by 5 bases, with 10 bases of the junction left unmatched. CDR1 MNHEY and CDR2 SMNVEV come from the germline V gene (reference sequence). This CDR3 is built from 16 residues.

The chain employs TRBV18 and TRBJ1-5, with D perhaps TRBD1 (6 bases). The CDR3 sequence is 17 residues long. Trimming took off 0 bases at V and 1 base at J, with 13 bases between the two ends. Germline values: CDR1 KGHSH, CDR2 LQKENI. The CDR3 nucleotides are TGTGCCAGCTCACCACCGGAGACAGACAGGAGCAATCAGCCCCAGCATTTT. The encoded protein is CASSPPETDRSNQPQHF.

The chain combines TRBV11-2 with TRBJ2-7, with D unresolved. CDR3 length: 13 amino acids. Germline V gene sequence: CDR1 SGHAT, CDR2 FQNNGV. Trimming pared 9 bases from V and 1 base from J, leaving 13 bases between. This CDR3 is CASARIPSYEQYF. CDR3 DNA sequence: TGTGCCAGTGCAAGGATTCCATCCTACGAGCAGTACTTC.

The CDR3 sequence is CASSPSGGLMEQFF. In DNA, the CDR3 is TGTGCCAGCAGCCCTAGCGGGGGGCTTATGGAGCAGTTCTTC. The rearrangement links TRBV7-7 to TRBJ2-1, with TRBD2 matching over 11 bases. From germline, CDR1 is SSHAT and CDR2 FNYEAQ (reference sequence). There are 14 residues in the CDR3. The V and J ends lost 5 bases and 10 bases, in that order; junction bases with no gene match: 7. Combining the CDR3 with reference TRBV7-7 and TRBJ2-1 gives the whole variable domain GAGVSQSPRYKVTKRGQDVTLRCDPISSHATLYWYQQALGQGPEFLTYFNYEAQPDKSGLPSDRFSAERPEGSISTLTIQRTEQRDSAMYRCASSPSGGLMEQFFGPGTRLTVL.

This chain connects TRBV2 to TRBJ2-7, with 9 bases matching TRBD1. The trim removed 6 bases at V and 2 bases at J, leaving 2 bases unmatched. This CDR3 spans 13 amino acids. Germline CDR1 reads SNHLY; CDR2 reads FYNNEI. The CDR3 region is CASRQGATYEQYF. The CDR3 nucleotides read TGTGCCAGCAGACAGGGGGCGACCTACGAGCAGTACTTC.

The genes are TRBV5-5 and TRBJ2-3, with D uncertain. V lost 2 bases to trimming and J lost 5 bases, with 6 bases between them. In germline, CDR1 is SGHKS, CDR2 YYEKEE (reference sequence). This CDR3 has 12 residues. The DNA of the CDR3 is TGTGCCAGCAGCTTACGAGGAGATACGCAGTATTTT. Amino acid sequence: CASSLRGDTQYF. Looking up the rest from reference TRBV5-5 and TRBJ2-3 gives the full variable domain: DAGVTQSPTHLIKTRGQQVTLRCSPISGHKSVSWYQQVLGQGPQFIFQYYEKEERGRGNFPDRFSARQFPNYSSELNVNALLLGDSALYLCASSLRGDTQYFGPGTRLTVL.

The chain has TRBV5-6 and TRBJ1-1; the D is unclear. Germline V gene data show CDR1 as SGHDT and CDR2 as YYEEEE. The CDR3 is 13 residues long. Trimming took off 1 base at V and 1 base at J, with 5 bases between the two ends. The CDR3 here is CASSLWQNTEAFF. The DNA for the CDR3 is TGTGCCAGCAGCTTGTGGCAGAACACTGAAGCTTTCTTT.

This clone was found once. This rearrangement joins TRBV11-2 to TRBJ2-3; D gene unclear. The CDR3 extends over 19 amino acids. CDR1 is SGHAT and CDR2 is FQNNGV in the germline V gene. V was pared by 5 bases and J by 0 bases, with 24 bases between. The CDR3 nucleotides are TGTGCCAGCAGCCCACGTAAAACCAAAAGATTATTTAGCACAGATACGCAGTATTTT. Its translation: CASSPRKTKRLFSTDTQYF.

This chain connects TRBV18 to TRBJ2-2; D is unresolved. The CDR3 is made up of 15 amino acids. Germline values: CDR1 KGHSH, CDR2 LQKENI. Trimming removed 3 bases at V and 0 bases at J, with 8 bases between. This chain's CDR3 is CASSPQNANTGELFF. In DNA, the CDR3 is TGTGCCAGCTCACCCCAGAACGCGAACACCGGGGAGCTGTTTTTT. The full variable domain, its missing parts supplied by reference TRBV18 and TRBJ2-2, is NAGVMQNPRHLVRRRGQEARLRCSPMKGHSHVYWYRQLPEEGLKFMVYLQKENIIDESGMPKERFSAEFPKEGPSILRIQQVVRGDSAAYFCASSPQNANTGELFFGEGSRLTVL.

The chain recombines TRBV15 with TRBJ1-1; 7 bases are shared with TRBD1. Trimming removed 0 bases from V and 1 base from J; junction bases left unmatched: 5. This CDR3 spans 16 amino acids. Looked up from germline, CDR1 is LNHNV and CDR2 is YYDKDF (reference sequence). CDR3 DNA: TGTGCCACCAGCAGAGATCCGGGACAGAGGAACACTGAAGCTTTCTTT. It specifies CATSRDPGQRNTEAFF.

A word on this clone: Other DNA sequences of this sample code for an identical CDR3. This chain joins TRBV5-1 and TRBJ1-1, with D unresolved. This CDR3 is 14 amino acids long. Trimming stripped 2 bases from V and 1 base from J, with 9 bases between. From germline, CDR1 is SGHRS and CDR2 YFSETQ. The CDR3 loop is CASSLAPENTEAFF. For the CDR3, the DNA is TGCGCCAGCAGCTTAGCGCCCGAGAACACTGAAGCTTTCTTT.

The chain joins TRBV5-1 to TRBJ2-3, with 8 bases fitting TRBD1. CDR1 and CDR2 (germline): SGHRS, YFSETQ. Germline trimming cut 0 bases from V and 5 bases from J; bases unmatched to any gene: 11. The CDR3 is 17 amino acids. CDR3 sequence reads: CASSLGPTGVVGDTQYF. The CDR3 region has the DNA TGCGCCAGCAGCTTGGGCCCGACAGGGGTTGTGGGAGATACGCAGTATTTT.

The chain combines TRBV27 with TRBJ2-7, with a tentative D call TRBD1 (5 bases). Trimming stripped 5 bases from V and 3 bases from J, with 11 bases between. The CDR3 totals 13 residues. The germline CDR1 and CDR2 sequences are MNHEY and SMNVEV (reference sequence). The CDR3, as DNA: TGTGCCAGCAGTAAGGGGCAGAACTACGAGCAGTACTTC. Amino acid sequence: CASSKGQNYEQYF.

CDR3 protein: CASRGGLDEQFF. CDR3 coding DNA: TGTGCCAGCAGGGGGGGTTTGGATGAGCAGTTCTTC. The chain is built from TRBV27 and TRBJ2-1; D is perhaps TRBD2 (6 bases). Trimming cost V 6 bases and J 8 bases, with 11 bases left between them. There are 12 residues in the CDR3. Germline V lookup: CDR1 MNHEY, CDR2 SMNVEV (reference sequence).

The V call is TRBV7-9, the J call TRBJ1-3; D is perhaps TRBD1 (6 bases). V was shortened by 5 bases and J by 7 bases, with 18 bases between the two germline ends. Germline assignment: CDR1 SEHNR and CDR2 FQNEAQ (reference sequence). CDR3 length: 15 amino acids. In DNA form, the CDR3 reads TGTGCCAGCAGCCAATGGACAGAGACGGGGAACACCATATATTTT. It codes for CASSQWTETGNTIYF.

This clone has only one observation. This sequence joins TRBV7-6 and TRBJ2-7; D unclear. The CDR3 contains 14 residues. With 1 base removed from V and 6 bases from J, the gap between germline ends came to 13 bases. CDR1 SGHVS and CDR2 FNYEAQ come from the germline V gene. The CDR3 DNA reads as TGTGCCAGCAGCTTAGATTACGGGTTGGGCGAGCAGTACTTC. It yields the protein CASSLDYGLGEQYF.